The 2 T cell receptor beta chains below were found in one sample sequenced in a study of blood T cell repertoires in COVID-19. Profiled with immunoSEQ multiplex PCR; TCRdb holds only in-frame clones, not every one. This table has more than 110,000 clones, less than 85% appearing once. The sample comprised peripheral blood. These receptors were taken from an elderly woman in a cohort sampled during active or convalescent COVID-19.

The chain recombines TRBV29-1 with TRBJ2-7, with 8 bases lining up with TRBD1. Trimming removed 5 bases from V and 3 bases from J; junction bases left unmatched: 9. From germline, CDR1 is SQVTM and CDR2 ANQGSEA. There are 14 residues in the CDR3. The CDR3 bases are TGCAGCGTTACCTGGGTAACAGGGGGCTACGAGCAGTACTTC. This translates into CSVTWVTGGYEQYF.

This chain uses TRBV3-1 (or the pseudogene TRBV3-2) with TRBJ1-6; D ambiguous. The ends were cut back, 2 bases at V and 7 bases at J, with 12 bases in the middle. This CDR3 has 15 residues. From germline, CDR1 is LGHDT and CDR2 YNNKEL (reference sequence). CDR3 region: CASSQTQMPNSPLHF. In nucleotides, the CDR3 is TGTGCCAGCAGCCAAACGCAGATGCCCAATTCACCCCTCCACTTT.